This TCR beta chain originates from a study of blood T cell repertoires in COVID-19. This CDR3 has 16 amino acids. Germline lookup yields CDR1 MNHEY and CDR2 SVGAGI. V shed 2 bases, J shed 4 bases, and the junction held 4 bases outside the gene matches. Data came from immunoSEQ multiplex PCR; TCRdb stores just in-frame clones and leaves some out. Among 120,000 or so clones listed, about four fifths were seen once. Sequencing used peripheral blood. The chain uses TRBV6-5 and TRBJ2-2, with 10 positions matching TRBD1. The sequence derives from a man in his fifties or sixties with acute or convalescent COVID-19. CDR3 loop: CASSYRGTGVTGELFF. The DNA of the CDR3 is TGTGCCAGCAGTTACAGAGGGACAGGGGTCACCGGGGAGCTGTTTTTT.